The 27 T cell receptor beta chains given below trace back to one sample, sequenced in a study of blood T cell repertoires in COVID-19. Method: immunoSEQ multiplex PCR; TCRdb's copy keeps in-frame clones and lacks some. The data hold hundreds of thousands of clones, with roughly 90% observed a single time. Sequencing was done on a sample of PBMCs or T cells enriched from blood (not recorded which). These receptors were collected from a young woman who had recovered from COVID-19.

V gene TRBV3-1 (or the pseudogene TRBV3-2) combines with J gene TRBJ2-1; possibly TRBD2 for D (6 bases). Trimming took 2 bases from V and 15 from J, leaving 17 bases between them. The CDR3 has 13 amino acids. Germline assignment: CDR1 LGHDT and CDR2 YNNKEL (reference sequence). CDR3 region: CASSQKWAGSRFF. For the CDR3, the DNA is TGTGCCAGCAGCCAAAAGTGGGCGGGATCAAGGTTCTTC.

CDR3 sequence (DNA): TGTGCCAGCACCCTGGGGGCAGCTAATTCACCCCTCCACTTT. It specifies CASTLGAANSPLHF. The V call is TRBV6-5, the J call TRBJ1-6, with a possible D match to TRBD1 (6 bases). The germline V and J ends were trimmed by 7 bases and 6 bases, with 13 bases remaining between them. The CDR3 is 14 amino acids. Germline CDR1 reads MNHEY; CDR2 reads SVGAGI.

The V gene is TRBV28, the J gene TRBJ2-1; D perhaps matches TRBD1 (6 bases). The V gene's germline CDR1 is MDHEN and CDR2 SYDVKM. The V and J ends lost 2 bases and 1 base respectively, with 9 bases between them. The CDR3 extends over 15 amino acids. As DNA, the CDR3 is TGTGCCAGCAGTTTACAGGGGATTTCCTACAATGAGCAGTTCTTC. This codes for CASSLQGISYNEQFF.

The CDR3 region is CASSLWAVTGELFF. CDR3 bases: TGTGCCAGCAGTTTATGGGCAGTCACCGGGGAGCTGTTTTTT. The J gene is TRBJ2-2, the V gene TRBV28; D not certain. V was clipped by 0 bases and J by 4 bases, with 6 bases between them. The CDR3 consists of 14 residues. Germline V lookup: CDR1 MDHEN, CDR2 SYDVKM.

This chain connects TRBV4-3 to TRBJ1-1; tentative D call: TRBD1 (6 bases). V was clipped by 3 bases and J by 0 bases, with 11 bases between them. Germline CDR1 is LGHNA and CDR2 is YSLEER. This CDR3 is 15 amino acids long. The CDR3 region is CASSQGEGVNTEAFF. CDR3 nucleotides: TGCGCCAGCAGCCAGGGAGAGGGGGTGAACACTGAAGCTTTCTTT.

A remark on this clone: The junction and the germline gene differ at one end; a read error may be behind it. This rearrangement joins TRBV28 to TRBJ1-5; 9 positions agree with TRBD1. This CDR3 has 16 amino acids. The V gene's germline CDR1 is MDHEN and CDR2 SYDVKM. CDR3: CASRLWGQGFSQPQHF. The CDR3 DNA sequence: TGTGCCAGCCGTTTATGGGGACAGGGTTTCAGTCAGCCCCAGCATTTT.

Only a few counts were recorded for this clone. V is TRBV19 and J is TRBJ2-3; 7 bases match TRBD1. Germline CDR1 is LNHDA and CDR2 is SQIVND (reference sequence). The CDR3 consists of 13 residues. J gave up 4 bases and V 3 bases, and 1 base lay outside the gene matches. The CDR3 region is CASSIDRADTQYF. The CDR3 region has the DNA TGTGCCAGTAGTATTGACAGGGCAGATACGCAGTATTTT.

V is TRBV3-1 (or the pseudogene TRBV3-2) and J is TRBJ1-4; D gene uncertain. V lost 1 base, J lost 2 bases, and 8 bases lay in between. CDR1 LGHDT and CDR2 YNNKEL come from the germline V gene (reference sequence). CDR3 length: 15 residues. The CDR3 region is CASSQVGGTNEKLFF. The CDR3 DNA reads as TGTGCCAGCAGCCAAGTGGGAGGGACTAATGAAAAACTGTTTTTT.

The chain uses TRBV7-9 and TRBJ1-1; TRBD1 agrees at 7 bases. V trimming: 5 bases; J trimming: 2 bases; junction bases outside the gene matches: 14. The germline gives CDR1 SEHNR, CDR2 FQNEAQ (reference sequence). This CDR3 spans 17 amino acids. This chain's CDR3 is CASSPEGAVILNTEAFF. CDR3 nucleotides: TGTGCCAGCAGCCCCGAGGGGGCAGTGATCTTAAACACTGAAGCTTTCTTT.

The chain links TRBV10-3 to TRBJ1-2; D is ambiguous. Between the trimmed V and J ends, which lost 11 bases and 6 bases, there was a span of 19 bases. The CDR3 is made up of 13 amino acids. Germline CDR1 and CDR2: ENHRY and SYGVKD. CDR3 DNA: TGTGCCGGTCAGTCGGCCGGAGGCGATGGCTACACCTTC. It codes for CAGQSAGGDGYTF.

The gene calls are TRBV5-1 and TRBJ1-2, with a possible D match to TRBD1 (6 bases). V was cut by 0 bases and J by 8 bases, with 17 bases left in between. CDR1 and CDR2 (germline): SGHRS, YFSETQ. CDR3 length equals 15 residues. CDR3 nucleotide sequence: TGCGCCAGCAGCTTGGAAGGGGGGGCCCAAACGGGCTACACCTTC. Residues: CASSLEGGAQTGYTF.

The genes are TRBV29-1 and TRBJ1-1; D gene uncertain. The germline V gene has CDR1 SQVTM and CDR2 ANQGSEA. The length of the CDR3 is 12 residues. Trimming left V 4 bases short and J 4 bases short, with 10 bases between. The CDR3 spells CSVGASSTEAFF. DNA of the CDR3: TGCAGCGTTGGGGCCTCAAGCACTGAAGCTTTCTTT.

The chain links TRBV24-1 to TRBJ2-1; the D gene is possibly TRBD1 (5 bases). This CDR3 contains 14 residues. Germline CDR1 and CDR2: KGHDR and SFDVKD. V lost 9 bases and J 2 bases, leaving 13 bases between the germline ends. This CDR3 is CATGATFAYNEQFF. DNA for the CDR3: TGTGCCACCGGGGCGACCTTCGCCTACAATGAGCAGTTCTTC.

The chain links TRBV5-1 to TRBJ1-1, with 8 positions matching TRBD1. This CDR3 comprises 18 residues. J was trimmed by 1 base and V by 0 bases; bases with no gene match: 11. Germline V gene sequence: CDR1 SGHRS, CDR2 YFSETQ. This chain's CDR3 is CASSLVRQGRDPNTEAFF. The CDR3 DNA is TGCGCCAGCAGCTTGGTCAGACAGGGGAGGGATCCGAACACTGAAGCTTTCTTT.

This rearrangement joins TRBV2 to TRBJ2-3; 8 nucleotides line up with TRBD2. The CDR3 runs to 15 residues. The germline CDR1 and CDR2 sequences are SNHLY and FYNNEI. V dropped 7 bases and J dropped 6; count of bases not matched to a gene: 12. The CDR3 coding sequence is TGTGCCAGCATCCCCCTAGCGGGCGAGGTGGATACGCAGTATTTT. The encoded protein is CASIPLAGEVDTQYF.

The V and J genes are TRBV15 and TRBJ2-5; 7 bases line up with TRBD1. The CDR3 length is 15 residues. Germline V lookup: CDR1 LNHNV, CDR2 YYDKDF (reference sequence). V shed 0 bases and J 1 base; nucleotides not matched to a gene: 2. The CDR3 protein is CATSREGQSQETQYF. DNA of the CDR3: TGTGCCACCAGCAGAGAGGGACAGAGCCAAGAGACCCAGTACTTC.

V is TRBV10-2 and J is TRBJ2-4; TRBD2 agrees at 9 bases. This CDR3 has 15 amino acids. CDR1 WSHSY and CDR2 SAAADI come from the germline V gene. The V segment lost 6 bases and the J segment 1 base; nucleotides outside the gene matches: 4. The DNA of the CDR3 is TGCGCCAGCAGGTGGGCGGGGGGGGCCAAAAACATTCAGTACTTC. It specifies CASRWAGGAKNIQYF.

This clone appeared a single time. The V call is TRBV5-6, the J call TRBJ2-7; 10 nucleotides line up with TRBD1. V lost 4 bases, J lost 3 bases, and 1 base stayed unmatched. The CDR3 contains 13 residues. Germline loops: CDR1 SGHDT, CDR2 YYEEEE. Here the CDR3 DNA reads TGTGCCAGCAGCGACAGGGGGCTCTACGAGCAGTACTTC. Protein product: CASSDRGLYEQYF.

This sequence joins TRBV25-1 and TRBJ1-2; 7 bases are a match to TRBD1. The CDR3 contains 14 residues. Trimming took 4 bases from V and 14 from J; bases not matched to a gene: 16. Germline loops: CDR1 MGHDK, CDR2 SYGVNS. CDR3 protein: CASSGLDRTAGWTF. The DNA for the CDR3 is TGTGCCAGCAGTGGGTTGGACAGGACCGCCGGGTGGACCTTC.

The rearrangement links TRBV24-1 to TRBJ2-1; a possible D gene is TRBD1 (5 bases). Germline values: CDR1 KGHDR, CDR2 SFDVKD. The germline V and J ends were trimmed by 4 bases and 5 bases, with 11 bases remaining between them. The CDR3 runs to 14 residues. CDR3 amino acids: CATSDPDRHNEQFF. In DNA, the CDR3 is TGTGCCACCAGTGACCCCGACAGACACAATGAGCAGTTCTTC.

The V gene is TRBV5-1, the J gene TRBJ2-7; TRBD2 might be the D (6 bases). This CDR3 spans 13 amino acids. Per germline, CDR1 SGHRS and CDR2 YFSETQ. The V and J ends lost 5 bases and 3 bases respectively, with 12 bases between them. The DNA of the CDR3 is TGCGCCAGCAGTTTCGGAGGGGACTACGAGCAGTACTTC. Translated: CASSFGGDYEQYF.

J is TRBJ1-1 and V is TRBV4-1; D remains unclear. Germline V gene lookup returns CDR1 MGHRA and CDR2 YSYEKL. There are 15 residues in the CDR3. V lost 0 bases and J lost 4, with 12 bases in between. CDR3 sequence: CASSQDRAEGTEAFF. Written as DNA, the CDR3 is TGCGCCAGCAGCCAAGATAGGGCGGAGGGCACTGAAGCTTTCTTT.

The chain combines TRBV27 with TRBJ1-2; 11 nucleotides line up with TRBD1. Germline V gene data show CDR1 as MNHEY and CDR2 as SMNVEV (reference sequence). The CDR3 totals 18 residues. V was clipped by 5 bases and J by 7 bases; unmatched bases: 18. Here the CDR3 DNA reads TGTGCCAGCAGTCACTCCGGAAAACCAGGACAGGGGGCTTCTGGCTACACCTTC. Translated, it gives CASSHSGKPGQGASGYTF.

A few counts support this clone. CDR3 sequence: CASSYSDRDSPLHF. In DNA form, the CDR3 reads TGTGCCAGCAGTTACTCGGACAGGGACTCACCCCTCCACTTT. The rearrangement uses TRBV6-2 or TRBV6-3 and TRBJ1-6, with 8 bases aligning to TRBD1. V dropped 0 bases and J dropped 10; count of bases not matched to a gene: 2. The CDR3 spans 14 residues. The germline V gene encodes CDR1 MNHEY and CDR2 SVGEGT.

CDR3 in DNA: TGCAGCGTAGCGGACGGGGGAAACACCATATATTTT. Translation gives CSVADGGNTIYF. The gene calls are TRBV29-1 and TRBJ1-3, with no clear D. The CDR3 is 12 residues long. V dropped 6 bases and J dropped 4 bases, with 10 bases sitting between them. The germline V gene encodes CDR1 SQVTM and CDR2 ANQGSEA.

The J gene is TRBJ2-5, the V gene TRBV7-6, with D tentatively TRBD1 (5 bases). Germline V gene lookup returns CDR1 SGHVS and CDR2 FNYEAQ. The CDR3 contains 14 residues. V was pared by 2 bases and J by 4 bases, with 11 bases between. The CDR3 DNA reads as TGTGCCAGCAGCTTACAGGGTCAGTCAGAGACCCAGTACTTC. This codes for CASSLQGQSETQYF.

This sequence joins TRBV5-1 and TRBJ1-2, with TRBD1 matching 7 bases. Germline lookup yields CDR1 SGHRS and CDR2 YFSETQ. This CDR3 is 16 amino acids long. V lost 0 bases and J lost 5; bases outside the gene matches: 10. The CDR3: CASSLAWDSRVYGYTF. In DNA form, the CDR3 reads TGCGCCAGCAGCTTGGCGTGGGACAGTCGGGTATATGGCTACACCTTC. The complete variable domain, with remaining parts taken from reference TRBV5-1 and TRBJ1-2, reads KAGVTQTPRYLIKTRGQQVTLSCSPISGHRSVSWYQQTPGQGLQFLFEYFSETQRNKGNFPGRFSGRQFSNSRSEMNVSTLELGDSALYLCASSLAWDSRVYGYTFGSGTRLTVV.